These T cell receptor beta chains were read from a single sample in a study of shared clonotypes between healthy human individuals. Profiling relied on immunoSEQ multiplex PCR, and the TCRdb table lists in-frame clones only, not all of them. The table lists about 510,000 clones, about 75% of them singletons. The sequenced material came from PBMCs. The receptors stem from a woman aged 40 to 50 in good health. Some clones in this sample may be carry-over from other donors' samples. The CDR3 runs from the conserved cysteine through the conserved F or W. Each record gives: V gene, clone size, D gene, J gene, CDR3 protein, CDR3 DNA. The D gene is left open where the match is weak. Clone size is given for some rows only: seen once, a few or many times, or a class if the clone is expanded.

TRBV6-4,once,NA,TRBJ1-1,CASSAGPGTEAFF,TGTGCCAGCAGTGCCGGGCCCGGCACTGAAGCTTTCTTT
TRBV2,NA,NA,TRBJ2-7,CATQVVDGPYEQYF,TGTGCCACCCAAGTCGTGGACGGACCCTACGAGCAGTACTTC
TRBV10-3,NA,NA,TRBJ2-3,CAISDPTRGSFGTQYF,TGTGCCATCAGTGACCCGACTAGAGGGAGTTTTGGTACGCAGTATTTT
TRBV9,NA,TRBD2,TRBJ2-5,CASSREAGGTKETQYF,TGTGCCAGCAGCAGAGAGGCCGGCGGGACTAAAGAGACCCAGTACTTC
TRBV27,NA,NA,TRBJ2-1,CASSFREQFF,TGTGCCAGCAGTTTCCGGGAGCAGTTCTTC
TRBV19,NA,NA,TRBJ2-7,CASSTRDASYEQYF,TGTGCCAGTAGTACCCGGGACGCCTCCTACGAGCAGTACTTC
TRBV30,NA,NA,TRBJ1-2,CAWRVNREGYTF,TGTGCCTGGAGGGTCAACAGAGAGGGCTACACCTTC
TRBV5-1,NA,TRBD2,TRBJ2-3,CASSFGTSGRQIDTQYF,TGCGCCAGCAGCTTTGGGACTAGCGGGAGGCAAATAGATACGCAGTATTTT
TRBV28,NA,NA,TRBJ2-7,CASSFGYRGGYEQYF,TGTGCCAGCAGTTTTGGGTACCGAGGGGGTTACGAGCAGTACTTC
TRBV28,NA,NA,TRBJ2-1,CASSLYPSPTSDEQFF,TGTGCCAGCAGTTTATATCCTAGCCCTACAAGTGATGAGCAGTTCTTC
TRBV18,NA,NA,TRBJ2-1,CASSPSSRTPNEQFF,TGTGCCAGCTCACCATCCAGTCGCACACCCAATGAGCAGTTCTTC
TRBV14,NA,NA,TRBJ2-7,CASSPLHGQLYEQYF,TGTGCCAGCAGCCCCCTCCATGGACAGCTCTACGAGCAGTACTTC
TRBV20-1,few,NA,TRBJ1-1,CSARVRLGAFF,TGCAGTGCTAGAGTAAGATTGGGAGCTTTCTTT
TRBV7-6,NA,NA,TRBJ2-1,CASSLGNGAGNEQFF,TGTGCCAGCAGCTTAGGAAACGGGGCTGGGAATGAGCAGTTCTTC
TRBV18,NA,NA,TRBJ2-2,CASSREPSGELFF,TGTGCCAGCTCACGAGAGCCTTCGGGGGAGCTGTTTTTT
TRBV30,NA,NA,TRBJ2-1,CAWSRVGSGTYNEQFF,TGTGCCTGGAGCCGGGTAGGGTCGGGGACCTACAATGAGCAGTTCTTC
TRBV9,NA,NA,TRBJ1-4,CASSVEGSALSNEKLFF,TGTGCCAGCAGCGTAGAGGGGTCAGCGCTAAGTAATGAAAAACTGTTTTTT
TRBV27,few,TRBD1,TRBJ2-1,CASSSGYRGHEQFF,TGTGCCAGCAGTTCAGGATACAGGGGGCATGAGCAGTTCTTC
TRBV6-5,once,NA,TRBJ1-2,CASRSDGNYGYTF,TGTGCCAGCAGATCCGACGGGAACTATGGCTACACCTTC
TRBV7-9,NA,TRBD2,TRBJ2-1,CASSLGTSGYNEQFF,TGTGCCAGCAGCTTAGGGACTAGCGGATACAATGAGCAGTTCTTC
TRBV4-1,NA,TRBD2,TRBJ2-5,CASSLRAGGPETQYF,TGCGCCAGCAGCCTCAGGGCGGGAGGGCCAGAGACCCAGTACTTC
TRBV6-1,NA,TRBD1,TRBJ2-1,CASPPGRGPYNEQFF,TGTGCCAGCCCCCCCGGCAGGGGGCCGTACAATGAGCAGTTCTTC
TRBV28,NA,TRBD1,TRBJ2-7,CASSLSQGAYEQYF,TGTGCCAGCAGTTTATCGCAGGGGGCCTACGAGCAGTACTTC
TRBV30,NA,NA,TRBJ2-7,CAWTVVGFEQYF,TGTGCCTGGACGGTTGTGGGATTCGAGCAGTACTTC
TRBV6-1,NA,NA,TRBJ2-7,CASREAPNLEYEQYF,TGTGCCAGCAGGGAGGCCCCCAACCTGGAGTACGAGCAGTACTTC
TRBV19,NA,TRBD2,TRBJ2-2,CASSKTSGLTGELFF,TGTGCCAGTAGTAAAACTAGCGGGCTCACCGGGGAGCTGTTTTTT
TRBV11-3,NA,NA,TRBJ1-5,CASSLVRGGGNQPQHF,TGTGCCAGCAGCTTAGTTAGGGGCGGTGGGAATCAGCCCCAGCATTTT
TRBV9,NA,NA,TRBJ2-2,CASSPAPWAGNTGELFF,TGTGCCAGCAGCCCAGCTCCATGGGCAGGGAACACCGGGGAGCTGTTTTTT
TRBV9,NA,NA,TRBJ2-1,CASSVGLAYEQFF,TGTGCCAGCAGCGTAGGGCTAGCCTACGAGCAGTTCTTC
TRBV2,NA,NA,TRBJ2-5,CASSGGQQETQYF,TGTGCCAGCAGTGGGGGGCAGCAAGAGACCCAGTACTTC
TRBV2,NA,TRBD2,TRBJ2-7,CASSDYSGRGSVGEQYF,TGTGCCAGCAGTGATTATAGCGGGAGAGGATCGGTGGGCGAGCAGTACTTC
TRBV7-2,NA,TRBD2,TRBJ2-7,CASSLVSGTSGFPYEQYF,TGTGCCAGCAGCTTAGTCTCCGGGACTAGCGGGTTCCCCTACGAGCAGTACTTC
TRBV5-1,NA,TRBD1,TRBJ1-3,CASSDPGQPSGNTIYF,TGCGCCAGCAGCGACCCGGGACAGCCCTCTGGAAACACCATATATTTT
TRBV6-6,NA,TRBD2,TRBJ2-7,CASSTRTSGSYEQYF,TGTGCCAGCAGTACCCGGACTAGCGGGAGTTACGAGCAGTACTTC
TRBV5-6,NA,NA,TRBJ2-3,CAGSSLARGTDTQYF,TGTGCCGGCAGCTCGCTAGCGAGGGGCACAGATACGCAGTATTTT
TRBV10-3,many,NA,TRBJ2-2,CAISDQRLNTGELFF,TGTGCCATCAGTGATCAGCGACTGAATACCGGGGAGCTGTTTTTT
TRBV9,NA,NA,TRBJ2-1,CASSVALRGEQFF,TGTGCCAGCAGCGTAGCCCTCCGAGGTGAGCAGTTCTTC
TRBV7-2,NA,TRBD2,TRBJ2-1,CASSLEVVQRGPDNEQFF,TGTGCCAGCAGCTTAGAAGTGGTCCAGCGGGGACCTGACAATGAGCAGTTCTTC
TRBV27,NA,TRBD1,TRBJ1-1,CASSGQGTTEAFF,TGTGCCAGCAGCGGACAGGGAACGACTGAAGCTTTCTTT
TRBV29-1,NA,TRBD1,TRBJ1-5,CSVDGTGPLRPQHF,TGCAGCGTTGATGGGACAGGGCCCCTGCGGCCCCAGCATTTT
TRBV30,NA,NA,TRBJ1-5,CAWKQGSSQPQHF,TGTGCCTGGAAGCAGGGTTCTTCTCAGCCCCAGCATTTT
TRBV5-1,NA,TRBD2,TRBJ2-1,CASSPGLAGGHNEQFF,TGCGCCAGCAGCCCGGGACTAGCGGGAGGGCACAATGAGCAGTTCTTC
TRBV5-1,NA,TRBD1,TRBJ1-1,CASSLGQGVNTEAFF,TGCGCCAGCAGCCTCGGACAGGGGGTGAACACTGAAGCTTTCTTT
TRBV30,NA,NA,TRBJ2-1,CAWSVRGRAMGNEQFF,TGTGCCTGGAGTGTACGTGGCAGGGCAATGGGGAATGAGCAGTTCTTC